This T cell receptor beta chain was sequenced during a study of beta chain features in type 1 diabetes listed by TCRdb under 2018. With respect to the entire study: Mean age, gender distribution, total cell number and subset yield were not different between patients and healthy donors. The study compared TCRB repertoires of sorted circulating CD4+ T cell subsets between recently diagnosed type 1 diabetes patients and matched healthy donors. Naive and central memory subsets were obtained from all 30 or so donors, but regulatory and stem cell-like memory subsets were isolated from only 8 patients and roughly eight healthy donors. A total of under 120,000,000 sorted cells were examined across all samples, and RNA yield correlated strongly with the number of cells per subset.

All of the isolated RNA was reverse transcribed with the High Capacity cDNA Reverse Transcription Kit, so expressed TCRB transcripts were sequenced. Deep immunoSEQ sequencing was performed on naive, central memory and regulatory T cell samples, with an average of around 3.4 million total reads per sample. Sorted cells were lysed in RLT buffer and RNA was extracted with DNase-treated RNeasy Micro or Mini kits, depending on cell number. Each cell subset was processed separately to prevent cross-contamination, with patient and healthy donor samples processed together. Using the immunoSEQ multiplex PCR, TCRB sequences were amplified from cDNA into 87-bp fragments spanning the CDR3 region. Amplicons were sequenced on the Illumina HiSeq platform. The original pipeline was this. PCR bias was computationally corrected using synthetic template baselines, reads within Hamming distance 2 were collapsed, and singletons that could not be merged were discarded. Reads were aligned against IMGT to assign V, D and J genes, CDR3 length and insertions or deletions at six rearrangement sites. Within each subset, clonotype counts were normalized to sorted cell number, after which true diversity and Gini coefficients were computed with the tcR R package. Repertoire sharing was quantified using the overlap coefficient calculated on TCRB nucleotide sequences. Out-of-frame TCRB sequences from naive cells were analyzed to stand in for the pre-selection repertoire. The table was pulled from immuneACCESS by TCRdb, which kept in-frame rearrangements only. Such tables lose some clones; where checked, under half of the loss comes from unresolved V genes, and the rest has no known cause. V and J calls and clone size come straight from that table; D and trimming were deduced from the DNA. This sample lists more than 300,000 clones; about 15% were detected once. The top ten constitute approximately 0.02% of the sample.

Each donor gave one peripheral blood draw, about 110 mL on average, collected into heparinised tubes. A BD FACSAria II and a panel including CD45RO, CCR7, CD25, CD127, CD95 and CD27 were used to sort naive, central memory, regulatory and stem cell-like memory CD4+ T cells. Every sorted population had a purity above 95%. PBMCs were isolated right away by Lymphoprep density gradient centrifugation and were stained directly, without culture. So that batch effects would be minimized, each experiment stained and sorted samples in pairs, pairing one healthy donor with one patient. In regard to this clone: The clone's antigen remains unknown. Base qualities were left out, and no much larger clone turns up one base away.

V is cut back by 5 bases and J by 4 bases, with 11 bases in the junction unmatched. CDR1 and CDR2 are read off the germline V gene (reference sequence) as SEHNR and FQNEAQ. The CDR3 has 15 amino acids, counting the end cysteine and phenylalanine. Only the CDR3 DNA is retained, 45 bases long and in frame from the first base. The investigation overall reported the following: At VDJ recombination sites, type 1 diabetes patients had fewer insertions and more deleted nucleotides, which implies abnormalities in thymic rearrangement. HLA sub-analyses involved small numbers of individuals, so any influence of HLA type on TCRB rearrangement remained unresolved. In all four CD4+ subsets, TCRB CDR3 length was moderately but significantly shorter in type 1 diabetes patients. Because cDNA was sequenced instead of genomic DNA, highly expressing activated cells could be over-represented, though the groups showed no difference in activation or CD3 levels. Naive, central memory and regulatory TCRB repertoires appeared more similar among patients than among healthy donors. PCR may preferentially amplify shorter templates, but because patient and control samples were amplified and corrected together, any resulting skew would affect both groups equally.

The receptor comes from a woman between 18 and 29 years old in good health. Sequences were obtained from naive CD4+ T cells from blood. The cell subset or site label, as the study defines it: true naive CD4+ T cells. This receptor chain uses TRBV7-9 and TRBJ2-7, with 7 bases matching TRBD1. The CDR3 reads CASSQQDGQVYEQYF. The bases read TGTGCCAGCAGCCAACAAGATGGACAGGTGTACGAGCAGTACTTC.